This T cell receptor (beta chain) was captured by sequencing in a study of CD8+ T cells in alopecia areata. Study-wide results and caveats: Greater clonality was observed in lesional scalp samples, especially alopecia totalis/universalis, versus normal scalp. It was less clear whether patients shared TCRs than it was in mice, possibly because of HLA.

cDNA serving as the sequencing template came from extracted, reverse transcribed RNA. Data came from immunoSEQ multiplex PCR; TCRdb stores just in-frame clones and leaves some out. The sample shows some 160,000 clones, approximately 56% of them seen only once. Details on this clone: Antigen: not known.

Germline-derived CDR1 and CDR2 are MDHEN and SYDVKM. The length of the CDR3 is 14 residues. V shed 3 bases, J shed 5 bases, and the junction held 3 bases outside the gene matches. Sample: CD8+ T cells sorted from blood. This sequence originates from a human donor in good health. The gene calls are TRBV28 and TRBJ2-1, with 8 bases aligning to TRBD1. The CDR3 nucleotides are TGTGCCAGCAGTTTTGGGACAGGACACAATGAGCAGTTCTTC. Translating gives CASSFGTGHNEQFF.